This T cell receptor beta chain was recovered during a study of blood T cell repertoires in COVID-19. As for the study in general: Samples representing acute and convalescent COVID-19 were sourced from the United States, Italy and Spain. PBMCs, B-cell-depleted T cells, or T cells provided the cDNA or gDNA that made up the material.

As processed by the authors: Reference gene primer amplification gave estimated nucleated cell counts. Method: immunoSEQ multiplex PCR; TCRdb's copy keeps in-frame clones and lacks some. That table is the source of V, J and clone size, and D and trimming were worked out from the DNA. This sample carries more than 95,000 clones, more than 85% of them seen once, and the ten largest clones take 6%. This CDR3 is 16 amino acids long. The ends were cut back, 6 bases at V and 1 base at J, with 16 bases in the middle. The germline V gene encodes CDR1 MDHEN and CDR2 SYDVKM. Sequencing was carried out using peripheral blood. The chain couples TRBV28 to TRBJ2-1; D gene ambiguous. This TCR was sampled from a human donor in a cohort sampled during active COVID-19. The CDR3 reads CASSPVRPRSYNEQFF. As DNA, the CDR3 is TGTGCCAGCAGCCCAGTTAGGCCGAGGTCCTACAATGAGCAGTTCTTC.